This is a list of T cell receptor beta chains from one sample in a study of Ad26.COV2.S vaccination and SARS-CoV-2 variants. Using immunoSEQ multiplex PCR, the repertoire was profiled, and TCRdb retains in-frame clones only, with some absent. The sample shows about 350,000 clones, around 92% of them seen only once. The sample was peripheral blood, taken after recovery from COVID-19. Receptors were obtained from a human donor who had recovered from COVID-19. Each CDR3 is given with its conserved first and last residue. The D gene is left open where the match is weak. The listing skips clone size in some rows; elsewhere it reads once, few, many or a size class.

J	size	V	D	DNA	CDR3
TRBJ1-6	-	TRBV5-8	-	TGTGCCAGCAGCTTGTTACAGGTCCAACATAATTCACCCCTCCACTTT	CASSLLQVQHNSPLHF
TRBJ2-7	few	TRBV4-2	TRBD2	TGTGCCAGCAGCCAAGAGCGGGGGGGCTCCTACGAGCAGTACTTC	CASSQERGGSYEQYF
TRBJ1-4	-	TRBV25-1	-	TGTGCCAGCAGCAGTAATGAAAAACTGTTTTTT	CASSSNEKLFF
TRBJ2-1	-	TRBV6-4	TRBD1	TGTGCCAGCAGTGAGGGGACAGCCAACAATGAGCAGTTCTTC	CASSEGTANNEQFF
TRBJ1-1	-	TRBV4-1	-	TGCGCCAGCAGCCAATGGGCAGGGAACACTGAAGCTTTCTTT	CASSQWAGNTEAFF
TRBJ1-2	-	TRBV6-5	-	TGTGCCAGCAGTTATAAGGAAGGCAGCTATCCTTATGGCTACACCTTC	CASSYKEGSYPYGYTF
TRBJ1-5	-	TRBV3-1/TRBV3-2	-	TGTGCCGCCTCTCTCGCCCGTCAGCCCCAGCATTTT	CAASLARQPQHF
TRBJ1-1	-	TRBV7-9	-	TGTGCCAGCAGCTCCCCGGGGTTCATGAACACTGAAGCTTTCTTT	CASSSPGFMNTEAFF
TRBJ2-2	-	TRBV9	-	TGTGCCAGCAGCGCTAGCGCGGCCACCGGGGAGCTGTTTTTT	CASSASAATGELFF
TRBJ1-1	once	TRBV7-9	-	TGTGCCAGCAGCTTAGGGGGGGTTAGAGGTGAAGCTTTCTTT	CASSLGGVRGEAFF
TRBJ1-5	-	TRBV19	-	TGTGCCAGTAGTATTTCCGGGTTCAATCAGCCCCAGCATTTT	CASSISGFNQPQHF
TRBJ1-1	-	TRBV10-1	-	TGCGCCAGACCCCCACTAAGGTTCCCTGAAGCTTTCTTT	CARPPLRFPEAFF
TRBJ1-2	-	TRBV19	-	TGTGCCAGTAGTATTCAGTCGGATGCGCCTCCATATGGCTACACCTTC	CASSIQSDAPPYGYTF
TRBJ2-1	-	TRBV6-5	-	TGTGCCAGCAGTTACCTGGCAGGGCTATACAATGAGCAGTTCTTC	CASSYLAGLYNEQFF
TRBJ1-6	-	TRBV25-1	-	TGTGCCAGCAGTGAACCCTGGGAAGGACCCCTCCACTTT	CASSEPWEGPLHF
TRBJ1-1	-	TRBV6-2/TRBV6-3	-	TGTGCCAGCAGTCCGTACAGGGTAGGCACTGAAGCTTTCTTT	CASSPYRVGTEAFF
TRBJ2-5	-	TRBV6-5	-	TGTGCCAGCAGTTACGTGGGCCTGGGGGAAGAGACCCAGTACTTC	CASSYVGLGEETQYF
TRBJ2-7	-	TRBV28	-	TGTGCCAGCAGTTTATACGACGAGCAGTACTTC	CASSLYDEQYF
TRBJ2-3	once	TRBV29-1	-	TGCAGCCCCATTGAGGCAATCACAGATACGCAGTATTTT	CSPIEAITDTQYF
TRBJ2-3	-	TRBV9	TRBD2	TGTGCCAGCAGCCCCCGACCTCTAGCGGGGGGGAAGACAGATACGCAGTATTTT	CASSPRPLAGGKTDTQYF
TRBJ2-7	-	TRBV13	-	TGTGCCAGCAGCTCCCAGGGGTACGAGCAGTACTTC	CASSSQGYEQYF
TRBJ2-2	-	TRBV7-2	TRBD2	TGTGCCAGCAGTTCACTCGGGGGGGCCGGGGAGCTGTTTTTT	CASSSLGGAGELFF
TRBJ2-7	-	TRBV30	-	TGTGCCTGGAGTGGGTCTCTAGCGACCTCCTACGAGCAGTACTTC	CAWSGSLATSYEQYF
TRBJ2-7	-	TRBV9	-	TGTGCCAGCAGCGTAGCCCTACCTGATCGGGGACCCTACGAGCAGTACTTC	CASSVALPDRGPYEQYF
TRBJ1-1	-	TRBV7-9	-	TGTGCCAGCAGCTCCGATCGCACATTGAACACTGAAGCTTTCTTT	CASSSDRTLNTEAFF